The entry below gives a single T cell receptor beta chain sequence along with its context. What it binds is unknown. The V and J ends lost 8 bases and 3 bases respectively, with 14 bases between them. CDR3 length equals 13 residues. The data stem from a study of identical twins. MiXCR was run by TCRdb on the 5' RACE reads, yielding one entry per CDR3 protein. The sample records roughly 1.6 million distinct CDR3 sequences, about 31% being singletons. Broader study findings: The presence of invariant MAIT and iNKT cells could partly confound analyses of zero-insertion sequences.

The TCR sequence derives from a newborn girl in good health. The sequenced material came from cord blood. The V call is TRBV12-3 or TRBV12-4, the J call TRBJ2-7; the D is unclear. CDR3: CASGLRNSYEQYF. The CDR3 nucleotides are TGTGCCAGCGGCCTCCGGAACAGCTACGAGCAGTACTTC.